The rows below give T cell receptor beta chains drawn from one sample of a study of glioma-infiltrating T cells. MiXCR was run by TCRdb on the multiplex PCR reads, yielding one entry per CDR3 protein. Of some 130,000 distinct CDR3 sequences in the sample, about 25% were seen once. The sample was glioma tissue, nonneoplastic brain tissue, or PBMCs (not recorded which). The receptor set was obtained from a human donor with low-grade glioma or glioblastoma, undergoing nonglioma brain surgery, or in good health (not recorded which). CDR3s include the opening cysteine and the closing phenylalanine or tryptophan. Each record gives: J gene, clone size, D gene, V gene, CDR3 length, CDR3 protein, CDR3 DNA. A D gene is named only where the DNA matches it firmly. Rows may omit the clone size; those that give it use once, few, many or a size class.

>TRBJ1-5|few|-|TRBV3-1|15
CASSLSTVSNQPQHF
TGTGCCAGCAGCCTGTCGACGGTTAGCAATCAGCCCCAGCATTTT
>TRBJ1-4|-|TRBD1|TRBV12-3/TRBV12-4|14
CASSPGQPNEKLFF
TGTGCCAGCAGCCCGGGACAGCCAAATGAAAAACTGTTTTTT
>TRBJ1-6|-|-|TRBV3-1|16
CASSHRNGAANSPLHF
TGTGCCAGCAGCCATCGAAACGGGGCGGCTAATTCACCCCTCCACTTT
>TRBJ1-5|-|-|TRBV27|15
CASSDSETENQPQHF
TGTGCCAGCAGTGACTCCGAGACAGAGAATCAGCCCCAGCATTTT
>TRBJ2-5|few|-|TRBV14|16
CASSQGTPGPRGAQYF
TGTGCCAGCAGCCAAGGAACACCGGGCCCCAGGGGGGCCCAGTACTTC
>TRBJ1-1|-|-|TRBV6-5|18
CASSYSTGGGLVGPEAFF
TGTGCCAGCAGTTACTCGACCGGGGGAGGACTCGTTGGGCCTGAAGCTTTCTTT
>TRBJ1-5|few|-|TRBV12-3/TRBV12-4|13
CASSLDLAGADHF
TGTGCCAGCAGTTTGGATCTGGCAGGGGCGGATCATTTT
>TRBJ2-1|few|-|TRBV19|13
CATGTRRMGEQFF
TGTGCCACCGGGACACGGAGGATGGGTGAGCAGTTCTTC
>TRBJ1-1|many|-|TRBV11-2|13
CASSLALNTEAFF
TGTGCCAGCAGCTTAGCACTGAACACTGAAGCTTTCTTT
>TRBJ1-3|-|-|TRBV7-6|15
CASSLQAYSGNTIYF
TGTGCCAGCAGTTTACAGGCATACTCTGGAAACACCATATATTTT
>TRBJ2-3|-|TRBD2|TRBV7-3|16
CASSSGSSGFTDTQYF
TGTGCCAGCAGCTCGGGAAGTAGCGGGTTCACAGATACGCAGTATTTT
>TRBJ2-3|-|TRBD2|TRBV7-9|15
CASRSLAGGSDTQYF
TGTGCCAGCAGATCCCTAGCGGGGGGGTCAGATACGCAGTATTTT
>TRBJ2-5|many|-|TRBV25-1|13
CASSIQIQETQYF
TGTGCCAGCAGTATCCAAATCCAAGAGACCCAGTACTTC
>TRBJ2-1|few|TRBD1|TRBV11-2|16
CASSLPGQGSYNEQFF
TGTGCCAGCAGCTTACCCGGACAGGGATCCTACAATGAGCAGTTCTTC
>TRBJ1-4|many|-|TRBV20-1|16
CSARDLSKLYRTKLFF
TGCAGTGCTAGAGATCTCTCTAAGCTATACCGAACAAAACTGTTTTTT
>TRBJ2-4|-|TRBD2|TRBV7-6|16
CASSRFSGGGKNIQYF
TGTGCCAGCAGCCGTTTTAGCGGGGGAGGCAAAAACATTCAGTACTTC
>TRBJ2-2|-|TRBD1|TRBV7-9|16
CASSLGQGSNTGELFF
TGTGCCAGCAGCTTAGGACAGGGCAGTAACACCGGGGAGCTGTTTTTT
>TRBJ2-3|-|TRBD1|TRBV2|15
CASSDRDRAPDTQYF
TGTGCCAGCAGTGATCGGGACAGGGCCCCAGATACGCAGTATTTT
>TRBJ2-6|-|TRBD1|TRBV28|21
CASSWTVGTGDRSSGANVLTF
TGTGCCAGCAGTTGGACGGTGGGGACAGGGGACCGGTCCTCTGGGGCCAACGTCCTGACTTTC
>TRBJ2-3|-|-|TRBV11-3|13
CASSITSSDTQYF
TGTGCCAGCAGCATCACTAGTTCAGATACGCAGTATTTT
>TRBJ2-1|many|TRBD2|TRBV3-1|15
CASSQEAGGYNEQFF
TGTGCCAGCAGCCAAGAAGCGGGGGGTTACAATGAGCAGTTCTTC
>TRBJ1-2|-|-|TRBV7-9|13
CASSFSSPNGYTF
TGTGCCAGCAGCTTCTCGTCGCCGAATGGCTACACCTTC
>TRBJ2-5|-|TRBD2|TRBV20-1|15
CSAREGGASGETQYF
TGCAGTGCTAGAGAGGGAGGGGCTAGCGGGGAAACCCAGTACTTC
>TRBJ1-5|-|TRBD1|TRBV12-3/TRBV12-4|13
CASSSGQAWPQHF
TGTGCCAGCAGTTCGGGACAGGCTTGGCCCCAGCATTTT
>TRBJ1-2|-|TRBD1|TRBV5-1|15
CASSGMGQPNYGYTF
TGCGCCAGCAGTGGGATGGGACAGCCTAACTATGGCTACACCTTC
>TRBJ2-3|few|TRBD1|TRBV4-1|17
CASSQLRNVGQGDTQYF
TGCGCCAGCAGCCAGCTCCGGAATGTAGGACAGGGGGATACGCAGTATTTT
>TRBJ1-2|-|-|TRBV4-1|16
CASSQDRSGGTYGYTF
TGCGCCAGCAGCCAAGATCGGTCGGGGGGCACTTATGGCTACACCTTC
>TRBJ2-5|few|-|TRBV20-1|14
CSAPTVGRLETQYF
TGCAGTGCCCCTACTGTCGGGCGGTTAGAGACCCAGTACTTC
>TRBJ2-2|few|-|TRBV7-2|14
CASEFGTNTGELFF
TGTGCCAGCGAGTTTGGCACGAACACCGGGGAGCTGTTTTTT
>TRBJ1-5|many|TRBD1|TRBV7-2|17
CASSLVGTGGGNQPQHF
TGTGCCAGCAGCTTAGTTGGGACAGGTGGTGGCAATCAGCCCCAGCATTTT
>TRBJ1-3|many|-|TRBV15|15
CATSREGISGNTIYF
TGTGCCACCAGCAGAGAAGGGATCTCTGGAAACACCATATATTTT
>TRBJ2-5|few|-|TRBV7-3|14
CASSLGGQQETQYF
TGTGCCAGCAGCTTAGGGGGGCAGCAAGAGACCCAGTACTTC
>TRBJ1-3|few|-|TRBV7-2|13
CATGADSGNTIYF
TGTGCTACTGGCGCGGACTCTGGAAACACCATATATTTT
>TRBJ1-1|many|-|TRBV7-2|12
CASSLLTTEAFF
TGTGCCAGCAGCTTACTGACAACTGAAGCTTTCTTT
>TRBJ2-2|-|-|TRBV28|16
CASSFRQAPGTGELFF
TGTGCCAGCAGTTTTCGCCAAGCCCCCGGCACCGGGGAGCTGTTTTTT
>TRBJ2-1|many|-|TRBV6-6|14
CASSYSRRGETQFF
TGTGCCAGCAGTTACTCCCGCAGGGGGGAGACACAGTTCTTC
>TRBJ1-1|-|-|TRBV7-2|15
CASSLARGRNTEAFF
TGTGCCAGCAGCTTAGCGCGGGGCCGGAACACTGAAGCTTTCTTT
>TRBJ1-4|-|TRBD1|TRBV4-1|16
CASSQGPPGGNEKLFF
TGCGCCAGCAGCCAAGGGCCACCAGGGGGTAATGAAAAACTGTTTTTT
>TRBJ1-3|few|TRBD1|TRBV3-1|16
CASSFRQGKGGNTIYF
TGTGCCAGCAGCTTCAGACAGGGGAAAGGCGGAAACACCATATATTTT
>TRBJ2-1|many|TRBD2|TRBV27|15
CASYRAGGLYNEQFF
TGTGCCAGCTATAGGGCGGGGGGGCTCTACAATGAGCAGTTCTTC
>TRBJ2-1|many|-|TRBV20-1|12
CSASGRNNEQFF
TGCAGTGCTAGCGGACGAAACAATGAGCAGTTCTTC
>TRBJ1-1|many|-|TRBV20-1|12
CSAPALDTEAFF
TGCAGTGCGCCCGCCCTGGACACTGAAGCTTTCTTT